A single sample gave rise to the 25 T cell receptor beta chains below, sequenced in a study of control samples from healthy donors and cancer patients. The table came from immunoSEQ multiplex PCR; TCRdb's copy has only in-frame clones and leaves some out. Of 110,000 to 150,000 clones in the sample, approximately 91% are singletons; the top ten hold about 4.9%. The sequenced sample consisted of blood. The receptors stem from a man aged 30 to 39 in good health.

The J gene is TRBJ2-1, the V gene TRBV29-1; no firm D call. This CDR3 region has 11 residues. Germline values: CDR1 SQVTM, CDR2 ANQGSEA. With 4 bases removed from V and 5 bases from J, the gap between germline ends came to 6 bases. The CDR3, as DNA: TGCAGCGTTGTTGGTGACAATGAGCAGTTCTTC. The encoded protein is CSVVGDNEQFF.

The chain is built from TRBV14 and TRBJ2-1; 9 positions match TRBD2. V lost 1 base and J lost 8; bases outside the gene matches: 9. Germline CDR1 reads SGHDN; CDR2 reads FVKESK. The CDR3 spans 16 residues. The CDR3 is CASSQVWASGKDEQFF. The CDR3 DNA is TGTGCCAGCAGCCAAGTTTGGGCTAGCGGGAAGGATGAGCAGTTCTTC.

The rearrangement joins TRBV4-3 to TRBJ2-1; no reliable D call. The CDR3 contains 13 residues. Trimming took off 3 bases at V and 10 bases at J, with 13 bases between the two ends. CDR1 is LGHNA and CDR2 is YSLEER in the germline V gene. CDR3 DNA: TGCGCCAGCAGCCATGGAATGGTTCGGGAGCAGTTCTTC. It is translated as CASSHGMVREQFF.

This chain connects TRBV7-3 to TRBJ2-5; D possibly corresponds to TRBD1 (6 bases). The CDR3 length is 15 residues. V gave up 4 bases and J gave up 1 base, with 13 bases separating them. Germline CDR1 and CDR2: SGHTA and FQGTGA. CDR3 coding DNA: TGTGCCAGCAGCTCCGCTACAGGGATCCAAGAGACCCAGTACTTC. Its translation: CASSSATGIQETQYF. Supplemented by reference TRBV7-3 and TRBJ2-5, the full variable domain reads GAGVSQTPSNKVTEKGKYVELRCDPISGHTALYWYRQSLGQGPEFLIYFQGTGAADDSGLPNDRFFAVRPEGSVSTLKIQRTERGDSAVYLCASSSATGIQETQYFGPGTRLLVL.

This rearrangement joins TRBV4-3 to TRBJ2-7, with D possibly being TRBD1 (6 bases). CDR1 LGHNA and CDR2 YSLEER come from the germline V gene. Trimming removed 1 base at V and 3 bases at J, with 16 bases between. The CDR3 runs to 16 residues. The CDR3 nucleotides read TGCGCCAGCAGCCAAGTATGGGACACCAATTACTACGAGCAGTACTTC. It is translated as CASSQVWDTNYYEQYF.

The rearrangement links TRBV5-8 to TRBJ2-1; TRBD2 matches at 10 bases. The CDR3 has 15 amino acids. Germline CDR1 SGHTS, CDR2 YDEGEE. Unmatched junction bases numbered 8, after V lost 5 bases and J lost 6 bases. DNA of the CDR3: TGTGCCAGCAGTTTCCTAGCGGGGGAGCGCAATGAGCAGTTCTTC. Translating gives CASSFLAGERNEQFF.

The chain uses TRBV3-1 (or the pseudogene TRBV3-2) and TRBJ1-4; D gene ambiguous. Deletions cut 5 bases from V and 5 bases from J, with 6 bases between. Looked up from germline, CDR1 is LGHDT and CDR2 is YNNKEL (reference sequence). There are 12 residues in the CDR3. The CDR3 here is CASSYLNEKLFF. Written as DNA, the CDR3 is TGTGCCAGCAGCTATCTCAATGAAAAACTGTTTTTT.

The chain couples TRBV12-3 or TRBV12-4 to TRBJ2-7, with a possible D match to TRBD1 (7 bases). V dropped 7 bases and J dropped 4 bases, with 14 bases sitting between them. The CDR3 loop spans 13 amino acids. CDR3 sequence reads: CASNSAGGYEQYF. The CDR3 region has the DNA TGTGCCAGCAATTCAGCAGGGGGGTACGAGCAGTACTTC.

DNA for the CDR3: TGTGCCAGCAGCTTGAACCCCGGGATCCACGAGCAGTACTTC. Protein: CASSLNPGIHEQYF. The rearrangement uses TRBV9 and TRBJ2-7; D perhaps matches TRBD2 (5 bases). This CDR3 is 14 amino acids long. V gave up 4 bases and J gave up 5 bases, with 16 bases separating them. Germline CDR1 reads SGDLS; CDR2 reads YYNGEE.

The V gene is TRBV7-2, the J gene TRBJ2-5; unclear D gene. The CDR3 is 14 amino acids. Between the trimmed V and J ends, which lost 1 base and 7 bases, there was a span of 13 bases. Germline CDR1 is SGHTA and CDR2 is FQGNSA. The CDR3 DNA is TGTGCCAGCAGCTTAGAAACTATCTTGGGGACCCAGTACTTC. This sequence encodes CASSLETILGTQYF.

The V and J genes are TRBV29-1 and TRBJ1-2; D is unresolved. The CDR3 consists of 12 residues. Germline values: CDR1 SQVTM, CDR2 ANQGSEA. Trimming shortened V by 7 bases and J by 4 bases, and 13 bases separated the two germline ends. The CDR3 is CSALSLLYGYTF. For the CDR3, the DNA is TGCAGCGCCCTGTCACTTCTCTATGGCTACACCTTC.

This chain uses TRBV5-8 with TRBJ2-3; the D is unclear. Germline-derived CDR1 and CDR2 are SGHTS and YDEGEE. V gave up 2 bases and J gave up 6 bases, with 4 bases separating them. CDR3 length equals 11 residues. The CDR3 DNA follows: TGTGCCAGCAGCTTAGCGGATACGCAGTATTTT. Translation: CASSLADTQYF. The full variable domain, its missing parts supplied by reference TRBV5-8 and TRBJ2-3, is EAGVTQSPTHLIKTRGQQATLRCSPISGHTSVYWYQQALGLGLQFLLWYDEGEERNRGNFPPRFSGRQFPNYSSELNVNALELEDSALYLCASSLADTQYFGPGTRLTVL.

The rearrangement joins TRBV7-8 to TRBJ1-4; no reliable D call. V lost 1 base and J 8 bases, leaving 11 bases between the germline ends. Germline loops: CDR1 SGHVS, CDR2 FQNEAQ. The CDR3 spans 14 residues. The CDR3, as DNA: TGTGCCAGCAGCTTAGGAGGAGGATGGGAAAAACTGTTTTTT. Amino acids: CASSLGGGWEKLFF.

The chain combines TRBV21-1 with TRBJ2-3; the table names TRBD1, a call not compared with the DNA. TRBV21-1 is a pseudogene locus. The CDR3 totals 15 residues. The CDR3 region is CASSKRTGSTDTQYF. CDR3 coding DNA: TGTGCCAGCAGCAAACGGACAGGGAGCACAGATACGCAGTATTTT.

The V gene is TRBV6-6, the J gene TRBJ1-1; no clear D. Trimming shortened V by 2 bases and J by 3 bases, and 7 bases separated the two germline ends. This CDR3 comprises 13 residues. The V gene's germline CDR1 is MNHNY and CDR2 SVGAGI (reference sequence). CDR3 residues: CASSYETYTEAFF. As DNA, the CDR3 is TGTGCCAGCAGTTACGAGACCTACACTGAAGCTTTCTTT.

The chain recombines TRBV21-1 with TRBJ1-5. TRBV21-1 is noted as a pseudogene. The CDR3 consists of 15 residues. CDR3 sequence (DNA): TGTGCCAGCAGCAGGGGAGCAGGCGTAAATCAGCCCCAGCATTTT. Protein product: CASSRGAGVNQPQHF.

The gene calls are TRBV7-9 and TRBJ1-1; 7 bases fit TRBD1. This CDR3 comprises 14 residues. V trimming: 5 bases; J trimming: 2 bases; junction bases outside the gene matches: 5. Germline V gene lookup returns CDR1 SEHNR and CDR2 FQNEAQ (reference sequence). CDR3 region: CASSPRQGNTEAFF. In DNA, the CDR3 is TGTGCCAGCAGCCCCCGACAGGGAAACACTGAAGCTTTCTTT.

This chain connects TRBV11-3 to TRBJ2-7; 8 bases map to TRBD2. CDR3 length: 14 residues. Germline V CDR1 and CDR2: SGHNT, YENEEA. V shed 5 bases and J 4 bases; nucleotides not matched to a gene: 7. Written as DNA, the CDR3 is TGTGCCAGCAGCGACCGGGAGGGCCGGTACGAGCAGTACTTC. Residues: CASSDREGRYEQYF.

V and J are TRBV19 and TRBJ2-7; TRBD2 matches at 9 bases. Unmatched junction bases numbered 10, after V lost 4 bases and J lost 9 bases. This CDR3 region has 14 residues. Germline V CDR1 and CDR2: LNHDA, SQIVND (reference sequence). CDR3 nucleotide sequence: TGTGCCAGTAGTAGCGGGAGGGCGTTTGTGGGGCAGTACTTC. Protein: CASSSGRAFVGQYF. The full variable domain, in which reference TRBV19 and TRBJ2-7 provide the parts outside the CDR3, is DGGITQSPKYLFRKEGQNVTLSCEQNLNHDAMYWYRQDPGQGLRLIYYSQIVNDFQKGDIAEGYSVSREKKESFPLTVTSAQKNPTAFYLCASSSGRAFVGQYFGPGTRLTVT.

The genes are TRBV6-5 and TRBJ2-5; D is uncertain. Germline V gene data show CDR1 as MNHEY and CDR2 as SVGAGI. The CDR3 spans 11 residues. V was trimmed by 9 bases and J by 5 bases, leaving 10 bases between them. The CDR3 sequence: CASRAGETQYF. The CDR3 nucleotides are TGTGCCAGTCGGGCCGGGGAGACCCAGTACTTC.

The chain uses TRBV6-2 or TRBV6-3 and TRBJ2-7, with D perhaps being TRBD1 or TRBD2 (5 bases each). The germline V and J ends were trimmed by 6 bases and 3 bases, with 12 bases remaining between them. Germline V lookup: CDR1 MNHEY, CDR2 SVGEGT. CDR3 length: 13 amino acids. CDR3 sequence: CASSDSDYYEQYF. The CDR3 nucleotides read TGTGCCAGCAGCGACAGTGACTACTACGAGCAGTACTTC.

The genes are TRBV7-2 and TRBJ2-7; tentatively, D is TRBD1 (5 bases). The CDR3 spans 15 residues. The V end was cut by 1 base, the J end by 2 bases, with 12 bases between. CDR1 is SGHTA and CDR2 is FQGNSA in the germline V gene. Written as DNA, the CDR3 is TGTGCCAGCAGCTTAGAAGGACAATCTACCTACGAGCAGTACTTC. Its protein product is CASSLEGQSTYEQYF.

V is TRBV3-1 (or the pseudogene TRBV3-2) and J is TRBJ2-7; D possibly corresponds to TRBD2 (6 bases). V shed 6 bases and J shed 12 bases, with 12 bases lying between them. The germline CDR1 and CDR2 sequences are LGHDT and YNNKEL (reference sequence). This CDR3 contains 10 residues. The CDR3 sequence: CASRGGELYF. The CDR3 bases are TGTGCCAGCAGGGGGGGAGAGTTGTACTTC.

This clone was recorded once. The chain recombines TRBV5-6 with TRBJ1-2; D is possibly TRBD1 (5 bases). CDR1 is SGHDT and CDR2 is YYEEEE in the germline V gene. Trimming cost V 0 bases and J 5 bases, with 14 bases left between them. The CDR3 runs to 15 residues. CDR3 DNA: TGTGCCAGCAGCTTGGTTTCTGGGGCGGGATATGGCTACACCTTC. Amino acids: CASSLVSGAGYGYTF.

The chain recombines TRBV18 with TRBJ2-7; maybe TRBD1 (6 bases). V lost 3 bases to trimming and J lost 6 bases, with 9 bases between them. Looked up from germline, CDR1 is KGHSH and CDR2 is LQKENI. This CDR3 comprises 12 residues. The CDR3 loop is CASSPGQSEQYF. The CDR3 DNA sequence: TGTGCCAGCTCACCCGGACAGTCCGAGCAGTACTTC.